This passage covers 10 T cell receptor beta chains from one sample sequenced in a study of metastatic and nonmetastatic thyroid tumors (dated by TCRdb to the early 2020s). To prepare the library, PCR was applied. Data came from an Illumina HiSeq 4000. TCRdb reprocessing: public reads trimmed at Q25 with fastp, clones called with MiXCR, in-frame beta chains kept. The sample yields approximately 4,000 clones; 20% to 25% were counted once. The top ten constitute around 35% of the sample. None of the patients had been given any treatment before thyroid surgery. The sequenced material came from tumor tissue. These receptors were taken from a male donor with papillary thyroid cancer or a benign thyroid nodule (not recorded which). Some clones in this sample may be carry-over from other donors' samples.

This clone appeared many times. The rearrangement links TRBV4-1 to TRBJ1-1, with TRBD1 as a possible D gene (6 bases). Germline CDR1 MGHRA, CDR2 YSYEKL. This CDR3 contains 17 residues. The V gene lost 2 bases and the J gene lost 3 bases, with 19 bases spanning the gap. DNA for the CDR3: TGCGCCAGCAGCCAACGGATTGGGGGCGCGTTGGACACTGAAGCTTTCTTT. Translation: CASSQRIGGALDTEAFF.

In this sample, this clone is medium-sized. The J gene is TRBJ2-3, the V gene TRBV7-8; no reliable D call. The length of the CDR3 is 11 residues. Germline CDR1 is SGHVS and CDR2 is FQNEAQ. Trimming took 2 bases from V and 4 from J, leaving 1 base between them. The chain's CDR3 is CASSLSDTQYF. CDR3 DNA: TGTGCCAGCAGCTTATCAGATACGCAGTATTTT.

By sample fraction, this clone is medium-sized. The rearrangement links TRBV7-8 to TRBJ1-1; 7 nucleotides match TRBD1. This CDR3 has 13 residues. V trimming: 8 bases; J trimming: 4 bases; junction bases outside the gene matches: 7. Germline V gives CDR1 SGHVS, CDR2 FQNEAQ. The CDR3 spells CASLGQLGTEAFF. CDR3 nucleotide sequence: TGTGCCAGCTTGGGACAGTTAGGCACTGAAGCTTTCTTT.

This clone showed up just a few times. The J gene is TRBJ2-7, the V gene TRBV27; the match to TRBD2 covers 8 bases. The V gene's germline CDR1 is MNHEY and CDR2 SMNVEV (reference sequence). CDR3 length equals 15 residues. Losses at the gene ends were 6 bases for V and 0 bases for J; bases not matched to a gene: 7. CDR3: CASRDPGGSSYEQYF. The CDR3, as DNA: TGTGCCAGCAGGGATCCGGGGGGGAGCTCCTACGAGCAGTACTTC.

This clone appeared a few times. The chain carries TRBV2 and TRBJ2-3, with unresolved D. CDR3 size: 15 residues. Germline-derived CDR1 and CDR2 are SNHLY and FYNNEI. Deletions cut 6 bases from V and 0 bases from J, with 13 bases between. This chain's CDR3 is CASRDFRPSTDTQYF. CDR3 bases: TGTGCCAGCAGGGATTTTCGGCCTAGCACAGATACGCAGTATTTT.

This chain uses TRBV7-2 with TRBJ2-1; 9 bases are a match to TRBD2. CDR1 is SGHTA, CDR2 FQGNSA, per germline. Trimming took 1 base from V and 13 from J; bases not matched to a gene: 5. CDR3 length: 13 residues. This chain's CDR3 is CASSLDPGTSQFF. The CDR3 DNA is TGTGCCAGCAGCTTAGACCCGGGGACTAGCCAGTTCTTC.

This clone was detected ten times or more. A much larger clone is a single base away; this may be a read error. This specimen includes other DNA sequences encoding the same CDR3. This CDR3 reads CASSLAVGQPQHF. Written as DNA, the CDR3 is TGCGCCAGCAGCTTGGCCGTGGGGCAGCCCCAGCATTTC. The rearrangement uses TRBV5-1 and TRBJ1-5; D possibly corresponds to TRBD1 (5 bases). The CDR3 length is 13 residues. Germline V gene sequence: CDR1 SGHRS, CDR2 YFSETQ.

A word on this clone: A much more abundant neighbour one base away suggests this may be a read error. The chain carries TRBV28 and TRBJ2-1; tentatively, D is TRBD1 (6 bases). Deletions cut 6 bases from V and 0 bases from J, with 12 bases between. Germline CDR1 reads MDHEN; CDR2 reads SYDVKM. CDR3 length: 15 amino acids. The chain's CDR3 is CASRLGGGSYNEQFF. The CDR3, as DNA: TGTGCCAGCAGGTTAGGGGGTGGCTCCTACAATGAGCAGTTCTTC.

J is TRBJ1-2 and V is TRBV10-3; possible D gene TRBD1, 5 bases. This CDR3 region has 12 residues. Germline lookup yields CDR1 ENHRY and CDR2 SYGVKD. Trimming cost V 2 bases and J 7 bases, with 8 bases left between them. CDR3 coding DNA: TGTGCCATCAGTGAGCCGAGGGGTGGCTACACCTTC. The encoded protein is CAISEPRGGYTF.

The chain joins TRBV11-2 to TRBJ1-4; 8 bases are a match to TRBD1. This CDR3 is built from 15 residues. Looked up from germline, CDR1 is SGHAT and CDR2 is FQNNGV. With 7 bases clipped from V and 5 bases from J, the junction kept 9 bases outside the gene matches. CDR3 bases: TGTGCCAGCACTCTTCTCAGGGGGCGGAATGAAAAACTGTTTTTT. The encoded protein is CASTLLRGRNEKLFF. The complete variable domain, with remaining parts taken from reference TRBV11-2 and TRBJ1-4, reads EAGVAQSPRYKIIEKRQSVAFWCNPISGHATLYWYQQILGQGPKLLIQFQNNGVVDDSQLPKDRFSAERLKGVDSTLKIQPAKLEDSAVYLCASTLLRGRNEKLFFGSGTQLSVL.